This T cell receptor beta chain is drawn from a study of T cells in localized non-small cell lung cancer. Study-level points and caveats: When the top 100 tumor clones were examined, a median about 60 of them also appeared in the adjacent lung, which was paired and uninvolved. Longer overall survival was linked to higher blood T cell density. Uninvolved adjacent lung had the highest recorded T cell clonality, with tumor below it.

V lost 1 base and J lost 2, with 17 bases in between. CDR1 is GTSNPN, CDR2 SVGIG, per germline (reference sequence). There are 17 residues in the CDR3. The table came from immunoSEQ multiplex PCR; TCRdb's copy has only in-frame clones and leaves some out. The sample carries under 40,000 clones, 85% to 90% recorded once. In the case of this clone: Antigen: not known.

This TCR derives from a male donor at least 60 years old with stage III lung adenocarcinoma. The source was peripheral blood, collected before any cancer treatment. The chain is built from TRBV30 and TRBJ1-4, with D possibly TRBD1 on 5 matching bases. CDR3 in amino acids: CAWSGPLIRGTNEKLFF. The DNA for the CDR3 is TGTGCCTGGAGTGGCCCTTTAATCCGGGGGACTAATGAAAAACTGTTTTTT.